This TCR beta chain was identified during a study of beta chain features in type 1 diabetes. Expressed TCRB transcripts were sequenced because the entire RNA isolate underwent reverse transcription. Libraries were prepared by immunoSEQ multiplex PCR; TCRdb keeps only in-frame clonotypes and omits some of them. The table includes 900,000 or so clones, about a sixth detected once. This clone was seen more than once but under ten times. V lost 8 bases and J lost 0; bases outside the gene matches: 5. The CDR3 is 13 amino acids. Germline V gene lookup returns CDR1 SGHRS and CDR2 YFSETQ. The sample consisted of naive CD4+ T cells from blood. This receptor was obtained from a young woman in good health. The chain employs TRBV5-1 and TRBJ2-7, with 7 bases aligning to TRBD1. The chain's CDR3 is CASMTGPSYEQYF. The CDR3, as DNA: TGCGCCAGTATGACAGGGCCCTCCTACGAGCAGTACTTC.